This T cell receptor beta chain came from a study of OX40 agonist ivuxolimab in advanced cancers. This CDR3 spans 15 amino acids. The V and J ends lost 1 base and 5 bases, in that order; junction bases with no gene match: 8. CDR1 SGHNT and CDR2 YYREEE come from the germline V gene (reference sequence). TCRdb's table, derived via immunoSEQ multiplex PCR, lists solely in-frame clones and lacks some. Here the sample spans 81,000 or so clones, roughly 89% being singletons. This clonotype was sampled from an adult with an advanced solid tumor such as melanoma, head and neck, liver or kidney cancer. The chain carries TRBV5-4 and TRBJ1-2; 7 nucleotides align to TRBD1. The sample in question was CD4+ or CD8+ T cells sorted from blood, obtained in a trial of the OX40 agonist ivuxolimab. The CDR3 loop is CASSLMGQTLYGYTF. In DNA form, the CDR3 reads TGTGCCAGCAGCTTGATGGGACAGACCTTATATGGCTACACCTTC.